The rows below give T cell receptor beta chains drawn from one sample of a study of blood T cells in healthy people across ages. TCRdb used MiXCR to reprocess the 5' RACE reads, holding one entry per CDR3 protein. The table shows approximately 1,000,000 distinct CDR3 sequences, with around 45% occurring only once. Sample: blood. These TCRs come from a woman aged 55-69 years in good health. The CDR3 runs from the conserved cysteine through the conserved F or W. A D gene is named only where the DNA matches it firmly. Not every row has a clone size; where given, it reads once, few, many or a size class.

d_gene	v_gene	abundance	j_gene	CDR3aa	CDR3nt
NA	TRBV24-1	few	TRBJ2-1	CATSDYNEQFF	TGTGCCACCTCGGACTACAATGAGCAGTTCTTC
TRBD1	TRBV27	NA	TRBJ2-5	CASRPGQRRETQYF	TGTGCCAGCAGACCGGGACAGAGGAGAGAGACCCAGTACTTC
TRBD2	TRBV30	few	TRBJ2-3	CAWSVLTSGRGTQYF	TGTGCCTGGAGTGTACTGACTAGCGGGCGGGGTACGCAGTATTTT
TRBD1	TRBV20-1	NA	TRBJ1-2	CSARSQGAVSYGYTF	TGCAGTGCTAGATCACAGGGGGCGGTCAGCTATGGCTACACCTTC
TRBD2	TRBV4-1	few	TRBJ2-1	CASSTSGRPGSEQFF	TGCGCCAGCAGCACTAGCGGGAGGCCAGGAAGTGAGCAGTTCTTC
TRBD1	TRBV13	once	TRBJ2-3	CASSAGTGDYIGQYF	TGTGCCAGCAGCGCAGGGACAGGAGACTACATCGGGCAGTATTTT
TRBD1	TRBV5-1	once	TRBJ2-4	CASSLRGQAEQYF	TGCGCCAGCAGCTTGCGGGGACAGGCGGAGCAGTACTTC
TRBD2	TRBV10-3	few	TRBJ2-1	CAISEPGLAGLDEQFF	TGTGCCATCAGTGAACCGGGACTAGCGGGACTGGATGAGCAGTTCTTC
TRBD1	TRBV16	NA	TRBJ2-7	CASSQSVQGATVQYF	TGTGCCAGCAGCCAATCCGTACAGGGGGCGACGGTGCAGTACTTC
TRBD1	TRBV7-6	few	TRBJ2-2	CASTGQLNTGELFF	TGTGCCAGCACGGGACAGCTAAACACCGGGGAGCTGTTTTTT
TRBD2	TRBV2	NA	TRBJ2-5	CASSSRGLGGETQYF	TGTGCCAGCAGCTCTCGGGGACTAGGGGGAGAGACCCAGTACTTC
NA	TRBV28	few	TRBJ2-1	CASSPGSAVAQFF	TGTGCCAGCAGTCCCGGATCAGCTGTGGCGCAGTTCTTC
TRBD1	TRBV7-2	few	TRBJ1-2	CASSLDRSRDYGYTF	TGTGCCAGCAGCTTGGACAGGTCGAGGGACTATGGCTACACCTTC
TRBD1	TRBV2	few	TRBJ2-2	CASSPTEGTAYTGELFF	TGTGCCAGCAGTCCCACCGAAGGGACAGCCTACACCGGGGAGCTGTTTTTT
TRBD2	TRBV7-2	NA	TRBJ2-1	CASSLVVGGHNDQFF	TGTGCCAGCAGCTTAGTAGTGGGAGGGCACAATGACCAGTTCTTC
NA	TRBV10-3	few	TRBJ2-7	CAISDPPHREYF	TGTGCCATCAGTGACCCCCCTCACCGGGAGTACTTC
NA	TRBV18	NA	TRBJ2-7	CASSPLRDTYEQYF	TGTGCCAGCTCACCCCTCCGGGACACCTACGAGCAGTACTTC
TRBD1	TRBV3-1	NA	TRBJ1-4	CASSRGRAGGYEKLFF	TGTGCCAGCAGCCGAGGGAGGGCAGGGGGATATGAAAAACTGTTTTTT
NA	TRBV5-6	once	TRBJ2-7	CASSLAKFVNTYEQYF	TGTGCCAGCAGCTTGGCCAAGTTTGTCAATACCTACGAGCAGTACTTC
NA	TRBV7-9	NA	TRBJ2-7	CASSSETGVLYEQYF	TGTGCCAGCAGCTCCGAGACAGGAGTGCTTTACGAGCAGTACTTC